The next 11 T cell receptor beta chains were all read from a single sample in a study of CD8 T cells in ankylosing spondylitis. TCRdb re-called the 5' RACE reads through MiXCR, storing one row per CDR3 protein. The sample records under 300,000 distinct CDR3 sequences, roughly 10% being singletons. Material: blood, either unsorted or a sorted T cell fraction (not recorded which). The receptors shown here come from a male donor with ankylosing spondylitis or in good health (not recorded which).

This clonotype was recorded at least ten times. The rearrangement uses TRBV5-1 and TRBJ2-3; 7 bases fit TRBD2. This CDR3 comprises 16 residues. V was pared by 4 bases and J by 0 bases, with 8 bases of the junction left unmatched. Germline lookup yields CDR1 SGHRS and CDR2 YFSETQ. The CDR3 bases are TGCGCCAGCAGCGGAATAGCGGGTGGTAGCACAGATACGCAGTATTTT. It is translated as CASSGIAGGSTDTQYF.

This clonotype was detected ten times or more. The CDR3 here is CSARTTGELFF. The CDR3 nucleotides read TGCAGTGCTAGAACCACCGGGGAGCTGTTTTTT. This chain joins TRBV20-1 and TRBJ2-2; D unclear. Germline CDR1 reads DFQATT; CDR2 reads SNEGSKA (reference sequence). Trimming took 2 bases from V and 4 from J, leaving 2 bases between them. The CDR3 has 11 amino acids.

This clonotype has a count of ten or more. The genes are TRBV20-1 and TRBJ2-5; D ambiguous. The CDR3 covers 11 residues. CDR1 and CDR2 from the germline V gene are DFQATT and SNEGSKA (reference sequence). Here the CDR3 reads CIAEFQETQYF. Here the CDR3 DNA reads TGCATAGCAGAGTTCCAAGAGACCCAGTACTTC.

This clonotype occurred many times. CDR3 in DNA: TGTGCCACCAGCATATTGGGGGGCCCCTACGAGCAGTACTTC. Its protein product is CATSILGGPYEQYF. The gene calls are TRBV15 and TRBJ2-7, with D perhaps matching TRBD1 or TRBD2 (6 bases each). Germline CDR1 LNHNV, CDR2 YYDKDF (reference sequence). This CDR3 spans 14 amino acids. Between the trimmed V and J ends, which lost 4 bases and 2 bases, there was a span of 12 bases.

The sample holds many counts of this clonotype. The CDR3 nucleotides are TGTGCCAGCAGCCCCCATGTGTTGACTAGCGGATCCTACGAGCAGTACTTC. Its translation: CASSPHVLTSGSYEQYF. This chain links TRBV9 with TRBJ2-7, with 9 bases identical to TRBD2. J was trimmed by 1 base and V by 4 bases; bases with no gene match: 12. Germline V gives CDR1 SGDLS, CDR2 YYNGEE. The CDR3 consists of 17 residues.

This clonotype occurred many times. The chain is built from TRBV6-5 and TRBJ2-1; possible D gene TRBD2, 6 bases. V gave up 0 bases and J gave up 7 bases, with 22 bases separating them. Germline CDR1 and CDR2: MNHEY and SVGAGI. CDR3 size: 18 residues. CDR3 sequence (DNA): TGTGCCAGCAGTTACTCCCGTCCACTAGCTAGAAGGAGAAATGAGCAGTTCTTC. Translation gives CASSYSRPLARRRNEQFF.

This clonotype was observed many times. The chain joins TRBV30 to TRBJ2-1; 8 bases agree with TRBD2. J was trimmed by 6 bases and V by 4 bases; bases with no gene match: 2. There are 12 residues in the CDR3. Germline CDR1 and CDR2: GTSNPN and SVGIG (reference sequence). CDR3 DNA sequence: TGTGCCTGGAACCTAGCGGGCAATGAGCAGTTCTTC. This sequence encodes CAWNLAGNEQFF.

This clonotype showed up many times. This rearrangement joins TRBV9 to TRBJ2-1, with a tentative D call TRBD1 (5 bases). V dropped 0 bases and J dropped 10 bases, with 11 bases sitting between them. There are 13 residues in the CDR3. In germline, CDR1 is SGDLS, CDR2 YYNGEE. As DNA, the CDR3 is TGTGCCAGCAGCGTAGGTGTCTACAGGGAGCAGTTCTTC. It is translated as CASSVGVYREQFF. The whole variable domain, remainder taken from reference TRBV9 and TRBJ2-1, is DSGVTQTPKHLITATGQRVTLRCSPRSGDLSVYWYQQSLDQGLQFLIQYYNGEERAKGNILERFSAQQFPDLHSELNLSSLELGDSALYFCASSVGVYREQFFGPGTRLTVL.

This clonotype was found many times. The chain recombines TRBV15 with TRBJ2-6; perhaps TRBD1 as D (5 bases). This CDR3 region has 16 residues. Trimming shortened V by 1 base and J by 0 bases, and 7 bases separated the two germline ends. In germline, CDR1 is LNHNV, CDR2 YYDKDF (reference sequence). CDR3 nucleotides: TGTGCCACCAGCAGAGGTGACAGCTCTGGGGCCAACGTCCTGACTTTC. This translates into CATSRGDSSGANVLTF.

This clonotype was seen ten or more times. The CDR3 reads CSARVDKDTEAFF. The CDR3 DNA reads as TGCAGTGCTAGGGTCGACAAGGACACTGAAGCTTTCTTT. The chain is built from TRBV20-1 and TRBJ1-1; D unclear. The CDR3 is made up of 13 amino acids. Germline V CDR1 and CDR2: DFQATT, SNEGSKA (reference sequence). V lost 3 bases to trimming and J lost 3 bases, with 11 bases between them.

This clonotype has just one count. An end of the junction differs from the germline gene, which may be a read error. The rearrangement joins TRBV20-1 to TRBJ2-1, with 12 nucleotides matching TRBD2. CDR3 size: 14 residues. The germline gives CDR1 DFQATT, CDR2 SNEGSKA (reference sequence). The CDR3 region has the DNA TGCGGTGCTGGCGGACTAGCGGGGAACAATGAGCAGTTCTTC. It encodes CGAGGLAGNNEQFF.